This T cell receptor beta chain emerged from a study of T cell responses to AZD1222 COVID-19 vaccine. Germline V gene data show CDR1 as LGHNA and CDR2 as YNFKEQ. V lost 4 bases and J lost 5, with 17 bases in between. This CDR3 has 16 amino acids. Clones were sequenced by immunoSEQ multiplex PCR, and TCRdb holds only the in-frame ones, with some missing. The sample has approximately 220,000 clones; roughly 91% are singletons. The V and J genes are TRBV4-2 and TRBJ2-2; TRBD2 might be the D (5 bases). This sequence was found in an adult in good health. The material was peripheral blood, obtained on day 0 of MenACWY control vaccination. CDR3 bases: TGTGCCAGCAGCCCTAAAGCCGGTCGGGGAACCGGGGAGCTGTTTTTT. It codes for CASSPKAGRGTGELFF.